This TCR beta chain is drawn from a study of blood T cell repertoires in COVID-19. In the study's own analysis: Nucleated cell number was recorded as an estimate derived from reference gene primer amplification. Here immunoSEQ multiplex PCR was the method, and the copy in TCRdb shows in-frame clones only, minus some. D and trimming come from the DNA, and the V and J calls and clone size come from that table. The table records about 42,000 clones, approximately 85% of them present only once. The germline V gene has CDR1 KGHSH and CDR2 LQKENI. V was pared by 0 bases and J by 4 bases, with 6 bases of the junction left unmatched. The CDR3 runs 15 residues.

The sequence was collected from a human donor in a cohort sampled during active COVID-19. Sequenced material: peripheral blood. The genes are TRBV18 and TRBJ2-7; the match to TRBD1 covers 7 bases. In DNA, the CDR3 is TGTGCCAGCTCACCACCGACCAGGGGGAGTTACGAGCAGTACTTC. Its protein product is CASSPPTRGSYEQYF.